These T cell receptor beta chains were read from a single sample in a study of shared clonotypes between healthy human individuals. Sequencing was performed with immunoSEQ multiplex PCR; in TCRdb, only in-frame clones are kept and a portion is missing. The data hold roughly 500,000 clones, with about 76% observed a single time. Sequences were obtained from PBMCs. These receptors were collected from a woman between 35 and 50 years old in good health. Some clones in this sample may be carry-over from other donors' samples. CDR3s include the opening cysteine and the closing phenylalanine or tryptophan. Fields, in order: J gene, V gene, CDR3 length, clone size, D gene, CDR3 DNA, CDR3 protein. The D gene is left open where the match is weak. Size is omitted from some rows. Given values are once, few, many or a class for expanded clones.

TRBJ2-2,TRBV5-6,13,once,.,TGTGCCAGCAGCTTTCAGGGTGCCGGGGAGCTGTTTTTT,CASSFQGAGELFF
TRBJ2-1,TRBV30,14,.,TRBD1,TGTGCCTGGAGTACGGACAGGAACTACAATGAGCAGTTCTTC,CAWSTDRNYNEQFF
TRBJ2-7,TRBV5-1,12,.,.,TGCGCCAGCAGCCCCCTGCAGGACCCATTGTACTTC,CASSPLQDPLYF
TRBJ1-4,TRBV6-5,16,.,.,TGTGCCAGCAGTTACCAACCTTCCCCCCGCAGCGAAAAACTGTTTTTT,CASSYQPSPRSEKLFF
TRBJ1-1,TRBV28,13,.,TRBD1,TGTGCCAGCAGTTGGACAGGGAACACTGAAGCTTTCTTT,CASSWTGNTEAFF
TRBJ1-1,TRBV11-2,14,.,.,TGTGCCAGCAGCTTAGAGGGTGGTACCGCTGAAGCTTTCTTT,CASSLEGGTAEAFF
TRBJ1-4,TRBV28,14,.,.,TGTGCCAGCAGCCCCCCGGGGCGTAATGAAAAACTGTTTTTT,CASSPPGRNEKLFF
TRBJ1-5,TRBV9,15,.,.,TGTGCCAGCAGCGTAGACGTGGGACTCAATCAGCCCCAGCATTTT,CASSVDVGLNQPQHF
TRBJ2-7,TRBV7-9,14,.,.,TGTGCCAGCAGCTTAGTTGGGGTTTACGGCGAGCAGTGCTTC,CASSLVGVYGEQCF
TRBJ2-7,TRBV5-1,14,.,.,TGCGCCAGCAGCTTGGAAGGGGACTCCTACGAGCAGTACTTC,CASSLEGDSYEQYF
TRBJ2-7,TRBV7-9,12,.,.,TGTGCCAGCAGCCCGACCTACTACGAGCAGTACTTC,CASSPTYYEQYF
TRBJ2-1,TRBV10-3,15,.,.,TGTGCCATCAGTCCCGGAGGCAGGGATCGAAATGAGCAGTTCTTC,CAISPGGRDRNEQFF
TRBJ1-1,TRBV7-2,14,.,.,TGTGCCAGCAGCTTATCGGGGGGGGGCACTGAAGCTTTCTTT,CASSLSGGGTEAFF
TRBJ2-7,TRBV7-8,15,.,TRBD1,TGTGCCAGCAGCTTAAGGACAGGGCTCTCCTACGAGCAGTACTTC,CASSLRTGLSYEQYF
TRBJ1-2,TRBV7-9,13,.,TRBD1,TGTGCCAGCAGCTTACAGGGGGACTATGGCTACACCTTC,CASSLQGDYGYTF
TRBJ2-3,TRBV5-1,15,.,TRBD2,TGCGCCAGCAGCTTAGGCAGCGGGAGTTCTGATACGCAGTATTTT,CASSLGSGSSDTQYF
TRBJ2-2,TRBV5-1,16,.,.,TGCGCCAGCAGCTTGCTACCGGGACACAACACCGGGGAGCTGTTTTTT,CASSLLPGHNTGELFF
TRBJ1-3,TRBV11-2,15,.,.,TGTGCCAGCAGCTTAGACCCGGTGGCTGGAAACACCATATATTTT,CASSLDPVAGNTIYF
TRBJ2-7,TRBV7-2,14,.,TRBD1,TGTGCCAGCAGCTCCCGACAGGGGATATACGAGCAGTACTTC,CASSSRQGIYEQYF
TRBJ1-5,TRBV19,15,.,TRBD1,TGTGCCAGTAGTATAGGACAGGGGGCAGTTCAGCCCCAGCATTTT,CASSIGQGAVQPQHF
TRBJ2-3,TRBV7-3,13,.,.,TGTGCCAGCAGCTTCCGGGGCACAGATACGCAGTATTTT,CASSFRGTDTQYF
TRBJ2-7,TRBV2,15,.,.,TGTGCCAGCGGTCGTAGAGGGACCACATCCTACGAGCAGTACTTC,CASGRRGTTSYEQYF
TRBJ2-7,TRBV18,15,.,TRBD1,TGTGCCAGCTCACCCTTGGGACAGACGACCTACGAGCAGTACTTC,CASSPLGQTTYEQYF
TRBJ2-7,TRBV9,14,.,TRBD1,TGTGCCAGCAGCGAGACAGGGGCGCCCTACGAGCAGTACTTC,CASSETGAPYEQYF
TRBJ1-2,TRBV5-1,14,.,TRBD1,TGCGCCAGCAGCTTGCAGGACAGGGGGGGTGGCTACACCTTC,CASSLQDRGGGYTF
TRBJ2-5,TRBV5-4,16,once,TRBD1,TGTGCCAGCAGCTTGGCGGGGACAGGGGGCCAAGAGACCCAGTACTTC,CASSLAGTGGQETQYF
TRBJ2-5,TRBV15,15,.,.,TGTGCCACCAGCAGTCTGGGTCCTTCCCAAGAGACCCAGTACTTC,CATSSLGPSQETQYF
TRBJ2-7,TRBV7-2,15,.,.,TGTGCCAGCAGCCAAGATTTAGCGGCTTCCTACGAGCAGTACTTC,CASSQDLAASYEQYF
TRBJ2-1,TRBV7-7,15,.,.,TGTGCCAGCAGCTTAGGTAGCGGCGGCTACAATGAGCAGTTCTTC,CASSLGSGGYNEQFF
TRBJ2-1,TRBV5-6,14,once,.,TGTGCCAGCAGCTTGGCGACGGGATACAATGAGCAGTTCTTC,CASSLATGYNEQFF
TRBJ2-7,TRBV5-6,16,.,.,TGTGCCAGCAGCTTGGGGGTTTGGGCCCAAAAGAGAGAGCAGTACTTC,CASSLGVWAQKREQYF